The following is a TCR beta chain sequence with its context. Its binding antigen is unknown. One base away there is no much larger clone; base qualities are not given. The sample originates from a study of Tregs in tolerant kidney transplant recipients (dated by TCRdb to the late 2010s). Turning to the overall study: The study applied TCRbeta sequencing to find donor-specific regulatory T cells before combined kidney and bone marrow transplantation and then followed those same cells after transplant. What the study reported, not specific to this receptor: Expanding Tregs with activated donor B cells appeared to identify the most biologically relevant and donor-specific TCRbeta repertoire. Donor-specific Treg expansion exceeded global Treg expansion in tolerant patients, suggesting antigen-driven rather than nonspecific expansion. PCR primers changed over time for some patients, so nucleotide-level comparison across those patients' samples was not possible. Because only a small number of patients were included, the study had limitations, and the results will need to be validated in larger populations as well as under other immunosuppression protocols. Although technical replication error seemed to be minimal, the question of biological reproducibility was not addressed directly.

For TCRbeta CDR3 sequencing, genomic DNA was extracted from sorted cells using the QIAGEN DNeasy Blood and Tissue Kit. High-throughput TCRbeta CDR3 sequencing, including PCR amplification with bias correction and internal controls, was performed commercially through immunoSEQ. In the source study's methods: Unique productive TCRbeta sequences were defined by CDR3 nucleotide sequence where primers matched, otherwise by CDR3 amino acid sequence with Vbeta and Jbeta genes. As a correction for sorting error, sequences shared between sorted populations at a frequency ratio of 2:1 or less were discarded, and the remaining shared sequences were assigned to the higher population. A sequence was defined as donor-reactive if the sequence was expanded at least 5-fold in CFSE-low cells compared with unstimulated cells and had a frequency of at least 0.01% in CFSE-low cells. Jensen-Shannon divergence, calculated on the top 100 TCRbeta sequences ranked by frequency, was used to quantify repertoire divergence. For any sample with multiple sequencing runs, sorting error was corrected in each run separately before the runs were pooled. TCRdb holds this immuneACCESS table with in-frame rearrangements only. Some clones are missing; in checked studies, unresolved V genes explain under half, and the rest has no known cause. V, J and clone size derive from that table, while D and trimming were established from the DNA sequence. This sample comprises about 50,000 clones, approximately 89% of them detected only once. The ten largest clones capture around 15% of the sample.

Trimming accounts for 4 bases at V and 0 bases at J, while the number of junction bases matched to no gene is 11. Counted from cysteine to phenylalanine, this CDR3 has 19 amino acids. Only the CDR3 DNA is retained, 57 bases long and in frame from the first base. CDR1 and CDR2 (SGHRS, YFSETQ) derive from the germline V gene. The transplants used related donors with nonmyeloablative bone marrow transplantation, and mixed chimerism in the human trials was transient. Thawed PBMCs were FACS-sorted into unstimulated Tregs (CD4+CD25+CD127-), CD4+ non-Tregs (CD4+CD25-), CD4 cells and CD8 cells. The patients were 4 recipients of combined kidney and bone marrow transplants from the ITN036ST trial, and samples were available only for these trial subjects. Healthy control blood was processed to PBMCs by Ficoll density gradient and cryopreserved, and patient PBMCs were collected before and after transplant.

Here the sequenced sample was CD8+ T cells from blood (PBMCs), taken 12 months after the transplant. The sequence came from a human patient who received a combined kidney and bone marrow transplant. Following transplantation, T cells from the graft donor may be among those present. This receptor chain uses TRBV5-1 and TRBJ2-6; 9 bases in between match TRBD1. In nucleotide form, the sequence is TGCGCCAGCAGCGGATTCCGGGACAGGGAAGTCTCTGGGGCCAACGTCCTGACTTTC. Its protein product is CASSGFRDREVSGANVLTF. The variable domain in full, with residues beyond the CDR3 obtained from the reference TRBV5-1 and TRBJ2-6 genes, is KAGVTQTPRYLIKTRGQQVTLSCSPISGHRSVSWYQQTPGQGLQFLFEYFSETQRNKGNFPGRFSGRQFSNSRSEMNVSTLELGDSALYLCASSGFRDREVSGANVLTFGAGSRLTVL.